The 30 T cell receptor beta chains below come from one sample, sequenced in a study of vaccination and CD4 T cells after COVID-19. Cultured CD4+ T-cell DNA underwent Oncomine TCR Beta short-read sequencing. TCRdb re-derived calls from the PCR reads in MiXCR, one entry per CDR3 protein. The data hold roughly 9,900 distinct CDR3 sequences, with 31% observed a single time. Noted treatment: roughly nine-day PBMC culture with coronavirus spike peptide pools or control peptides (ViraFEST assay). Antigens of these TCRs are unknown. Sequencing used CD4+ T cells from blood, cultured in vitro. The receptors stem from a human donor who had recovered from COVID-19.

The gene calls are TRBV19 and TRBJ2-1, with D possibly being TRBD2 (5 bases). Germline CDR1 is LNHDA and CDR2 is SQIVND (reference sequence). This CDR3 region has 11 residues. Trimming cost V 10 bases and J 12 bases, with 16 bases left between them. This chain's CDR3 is CATKGSLRQFF. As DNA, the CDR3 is TGTGCCACCAAAGGGAGTCTCCGGCAGTTCTTC.

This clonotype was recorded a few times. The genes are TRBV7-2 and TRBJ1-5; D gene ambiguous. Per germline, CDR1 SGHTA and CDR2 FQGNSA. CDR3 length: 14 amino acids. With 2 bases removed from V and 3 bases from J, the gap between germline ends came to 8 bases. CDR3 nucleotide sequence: TGTGCCAGCAGCTTATTAACCTTCAATCAGCCCCAGCATTTT. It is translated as CASSLLTFNQPQHF.

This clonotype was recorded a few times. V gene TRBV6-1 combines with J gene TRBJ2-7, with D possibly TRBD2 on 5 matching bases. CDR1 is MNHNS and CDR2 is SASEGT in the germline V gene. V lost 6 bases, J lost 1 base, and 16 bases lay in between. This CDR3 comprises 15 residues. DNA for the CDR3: TGTGCCAGCAGGGATCCGAATGGGAGATCCTACGAGCAGTACTTC. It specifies CASRDPNGRSYEQYF.

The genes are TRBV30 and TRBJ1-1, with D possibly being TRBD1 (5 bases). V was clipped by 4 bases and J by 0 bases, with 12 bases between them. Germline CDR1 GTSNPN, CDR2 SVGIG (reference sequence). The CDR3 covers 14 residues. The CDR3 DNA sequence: TGTGCCTGGACTCCGGGACGTCTGAACACTGAAGCTTTCTTT. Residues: CAWTPGRLNTEAFF.

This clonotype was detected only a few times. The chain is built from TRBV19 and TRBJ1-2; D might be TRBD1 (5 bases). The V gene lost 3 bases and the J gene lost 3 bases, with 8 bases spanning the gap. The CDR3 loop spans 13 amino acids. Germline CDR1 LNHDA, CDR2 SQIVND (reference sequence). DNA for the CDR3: TGTGCCAGTAGTATCGCGACAGACTATGGCTACACCTTC. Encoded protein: CASSIATDYGYTF.

CDR3 DNA: TGTGCCAGCAGCTTAGTTTCTGAAGCTTTCTTT. It specifies CASSLVSEAFF. This chain connects TRBV7-9 to TRBJ1-1; D not certain. Trimming cost V 1 base and J 6 bases, with 3 bases left between them. The CDR3 totals 11 residues. The V gene's germline CDR1 is SEHNR and CDR2 FQNEAQ (reference sequence).

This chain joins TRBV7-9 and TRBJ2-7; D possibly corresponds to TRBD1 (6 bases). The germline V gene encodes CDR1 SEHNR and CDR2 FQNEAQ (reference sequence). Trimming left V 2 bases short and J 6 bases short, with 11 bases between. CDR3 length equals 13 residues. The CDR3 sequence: CASSLRQDGEQYF. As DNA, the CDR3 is TGTGCCAGCAGCTTAAGACAGGATGGCGAGCAGTACTTC.

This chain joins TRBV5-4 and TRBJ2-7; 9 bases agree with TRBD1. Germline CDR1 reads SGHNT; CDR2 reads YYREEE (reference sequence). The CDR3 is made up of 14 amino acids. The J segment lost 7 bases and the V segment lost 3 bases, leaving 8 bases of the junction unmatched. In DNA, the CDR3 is TGTGCCAGCAGCTCGTCCCGGGACAGGGTTGAGCAGTACTTC. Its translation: CASSSSRDRVEQYF.

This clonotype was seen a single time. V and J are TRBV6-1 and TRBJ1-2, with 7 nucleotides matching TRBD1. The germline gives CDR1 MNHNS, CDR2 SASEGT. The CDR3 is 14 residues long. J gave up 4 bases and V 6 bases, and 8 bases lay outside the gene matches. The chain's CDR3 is CASRPLQGGYGYTF. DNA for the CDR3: TGTGCCAGCAGACCACTCCAGGGGGGCTATGGCTACACCTTC.

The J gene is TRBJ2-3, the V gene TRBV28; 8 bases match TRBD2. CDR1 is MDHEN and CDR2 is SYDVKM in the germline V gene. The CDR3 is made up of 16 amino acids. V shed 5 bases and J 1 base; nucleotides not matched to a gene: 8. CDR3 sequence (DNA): TGTGCCAGCAGTGAGGTCTTGCGGGAGGGCACAGATACGCAGTATTTT. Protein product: CASSEVLREGTDTQYF.

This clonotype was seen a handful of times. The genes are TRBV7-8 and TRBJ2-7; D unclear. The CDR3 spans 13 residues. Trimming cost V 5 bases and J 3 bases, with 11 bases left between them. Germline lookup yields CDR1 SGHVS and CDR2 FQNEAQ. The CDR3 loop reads CASSLNPSYEQYF. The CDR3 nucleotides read TGTGCCAGCAGCCTAAACCCGAGCTACGAGCAGTACTTC.

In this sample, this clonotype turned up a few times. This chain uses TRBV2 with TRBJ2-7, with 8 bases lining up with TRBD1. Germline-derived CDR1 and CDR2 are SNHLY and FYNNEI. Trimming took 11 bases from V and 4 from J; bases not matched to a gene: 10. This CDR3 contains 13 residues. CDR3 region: CASSRDRRYEQYF. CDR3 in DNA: TGTGCCTCCTCCCGGGACAGGAGGTACGAGCAGTACTTC.

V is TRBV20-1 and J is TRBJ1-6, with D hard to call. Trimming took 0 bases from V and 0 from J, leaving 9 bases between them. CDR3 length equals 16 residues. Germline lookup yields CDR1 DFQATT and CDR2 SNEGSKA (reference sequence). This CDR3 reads CSARDLSGSYNSPLHF. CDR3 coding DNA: TGCAGTGCTAGAGATCTGAGTGGCTCCTATAATTCACCCCTCCACTTT.

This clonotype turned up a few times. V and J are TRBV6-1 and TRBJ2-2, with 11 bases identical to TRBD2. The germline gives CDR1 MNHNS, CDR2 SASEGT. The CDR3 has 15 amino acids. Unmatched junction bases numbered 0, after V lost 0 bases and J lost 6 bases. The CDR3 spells CASSEASGGAGELFF. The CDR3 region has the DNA TGTGCCAGCAGTGAAGCTAGCGGGGGGGCCGGGGAGCTGTTTTTT.

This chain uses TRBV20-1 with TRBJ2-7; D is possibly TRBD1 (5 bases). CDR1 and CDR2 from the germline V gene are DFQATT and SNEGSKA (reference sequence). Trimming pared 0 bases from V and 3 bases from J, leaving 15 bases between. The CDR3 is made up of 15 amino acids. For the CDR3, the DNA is TGCAGTGCTAGAGATTACGACAGTACCCTCTACGAGCAGTACTTC. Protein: CSARDYDSTLYEQYF.

The CDR3 spells CASSGRVNTGELFF. The DNA of the CDR3 is TGCGCCAGCAGTGGCAGGGTGAACACCGGGGAGCTGTTTTTT. V and J are TRBV10-2 and TRBJ2-2; D perhaps matches TRBD1 (5 bases). The CDR3 sequence is 14 residues long. From germline, CDR1 is WSHSY and CDR2 SAAADI. V dropped 4 bases and J dropped 1 base, with 7 bases sitting between them.

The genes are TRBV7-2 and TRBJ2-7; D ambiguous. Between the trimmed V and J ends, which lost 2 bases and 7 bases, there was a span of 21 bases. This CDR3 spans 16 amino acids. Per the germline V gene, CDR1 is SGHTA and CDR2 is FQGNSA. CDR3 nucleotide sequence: TGTGCCAGCAGCTTATTCGGCAAGGATTCCTTGAGGGAGCAGTACTTC. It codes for CASSLFGKDSLREQYF.

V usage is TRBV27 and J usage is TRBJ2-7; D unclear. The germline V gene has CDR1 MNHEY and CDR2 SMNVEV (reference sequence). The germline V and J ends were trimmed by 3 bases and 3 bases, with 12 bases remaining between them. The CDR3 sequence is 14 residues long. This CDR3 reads CASSLKGKDYEQYF. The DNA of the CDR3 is TGTGCCAGCAGTTTGAAAGGGAAGGACTACGAGCAGTACTTC.

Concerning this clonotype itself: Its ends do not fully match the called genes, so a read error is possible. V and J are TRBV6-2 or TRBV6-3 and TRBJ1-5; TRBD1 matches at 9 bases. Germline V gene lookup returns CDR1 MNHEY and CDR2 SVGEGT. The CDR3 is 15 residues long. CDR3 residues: CSSSSPDRGEQPQHF. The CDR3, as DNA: TGTTCCAGCAGCTCCCCGGACAGGGGCGAACAGCCCCAGCATTTT.

CDR3 loop: CASSFGETQYF. In DNA form, the CDR3 reads TGTGCCAGCAGCTTTGGGGAGACCCAGTACTTC. The rearrangement links TRBV7-8 to TRBJ2-5, with D uncertain. V was shortened by 3 bases and J by 5 bases, with 4 bases between the two germline ends. The germline V gene has CDR1 SGHVS and CDR2 FQNEAQ. There are 11 residues in the CDR3.

The CDR3 nucleotides read TGTGCCAGCAGCTTAACCCGGGACAATGAGCAGTTCTTC. Protein sequence: CASSLTRDNEQFF. The V call is TRBV11-2, the J call TRBJ2-1; D is ambiguous. CDR3 length: 13 amino acids. Germline V lookup: CDR1 SGHAT, CDR2 FQNNGV. Between the trimmed V and J ends, which lost 2 bases and 5 bases, there was a span of 7 bases.

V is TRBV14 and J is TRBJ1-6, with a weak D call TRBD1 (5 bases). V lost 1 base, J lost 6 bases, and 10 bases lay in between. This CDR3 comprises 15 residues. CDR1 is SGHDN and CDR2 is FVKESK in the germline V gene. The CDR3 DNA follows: TGTGCCAGCAGCCAAGCAAGGGGCGGTAATTCACCCCTCCACTTT. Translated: CASSQARGGNSPLHF.

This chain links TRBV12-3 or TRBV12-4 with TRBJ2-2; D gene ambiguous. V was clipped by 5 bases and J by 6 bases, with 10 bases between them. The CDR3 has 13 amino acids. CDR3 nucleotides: TGTGCCAGCAGTACACATCCCGCCGGGGAGCTGTTTTTT. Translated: CASSTHPAGELFF.

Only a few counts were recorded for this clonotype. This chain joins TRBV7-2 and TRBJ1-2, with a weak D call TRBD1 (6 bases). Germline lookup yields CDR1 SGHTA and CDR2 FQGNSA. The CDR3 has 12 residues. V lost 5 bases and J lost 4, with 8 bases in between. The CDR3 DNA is TGTGCCAGCAGCGGGACACTCTATGGCTACACCTTC. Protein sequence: CASSGTLYGYTF.

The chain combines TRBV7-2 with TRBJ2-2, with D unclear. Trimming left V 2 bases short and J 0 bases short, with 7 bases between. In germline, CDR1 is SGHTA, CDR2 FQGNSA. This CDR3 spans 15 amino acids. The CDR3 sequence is CASSLTRTNTGELFF. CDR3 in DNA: TGTGCCAGCAGCTTAACACGTACGAACACCGGGGAGCTGTTTTTT.

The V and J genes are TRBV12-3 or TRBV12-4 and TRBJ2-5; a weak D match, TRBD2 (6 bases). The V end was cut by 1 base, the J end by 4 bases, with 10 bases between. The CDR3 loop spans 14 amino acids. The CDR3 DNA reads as TGTGCCAGCAGTTTAGGCGGGGCTGGAGAGACCCAGTACTTC. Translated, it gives CASSLGGAGETQYF.

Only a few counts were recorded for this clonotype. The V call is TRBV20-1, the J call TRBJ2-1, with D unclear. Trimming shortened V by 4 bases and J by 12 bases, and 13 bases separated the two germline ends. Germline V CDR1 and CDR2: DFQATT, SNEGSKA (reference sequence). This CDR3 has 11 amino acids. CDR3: CSANRGAGQFF. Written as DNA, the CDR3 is TGCAGTGCTAACAGAGGAGCAGGGCAGTTCTTC.

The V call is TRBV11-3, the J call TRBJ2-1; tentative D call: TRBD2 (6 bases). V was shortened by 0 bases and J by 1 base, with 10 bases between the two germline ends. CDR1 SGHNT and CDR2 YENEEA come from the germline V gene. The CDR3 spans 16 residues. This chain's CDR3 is CASSLDFSGSYNEQFF. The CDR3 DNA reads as TGTGCCAGCAGCTTAGATTTTAGCGGATCCTACAATGAGCAGTTCTTC.

The CDR3: CASSLAEGGSEAFF. CDR3 in DNA: TGTGCCAGCAGCTTGGCTGAAGGGGGGTCTGAAGCTTTCTTT. The chain couples TRBV5-4 to TRBJ1-1, with D perhaps matching TRBD1 (6 bases). In germline, CDR1 is SGHNT, CDR2 YYREEE (reference sequence). Trimming cost V 0 bases and J 6 bases, with 12 bases left between them. This CDR3 region has 14 residues.

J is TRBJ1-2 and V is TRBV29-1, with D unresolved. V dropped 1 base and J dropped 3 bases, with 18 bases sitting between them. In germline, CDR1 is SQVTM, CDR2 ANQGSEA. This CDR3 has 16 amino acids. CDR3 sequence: CSVEGLTRGADYGYTF. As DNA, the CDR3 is TGCAGCGTTGAAGGGTTGACCCGGGGAGCGGACTATGGCTACACCTTC.